This T cell receptor (beta chain) was sequenced for a study of T cells in Graves' hyperthyroidism and ophthalmopathy. Study-wide points: The model identified upcoming ophthalmopathy a median approximately six months ahead of onset.

Uncontrolled infection, other autoimmune disease, pregnancy or lactation led to exclusion. Amplification targeted TCR beta CDR3 regions from RNA transcripts. HTBI primers were the set used in a first-round RT-PCR of the TCR CDR3. TCRdb re-derived calls from the multiplex PCR reads in MiXCR, one entry per CDR3 protein. The repertoire holds some 650,000 distinct CDR3 sequences, with more than 15% as singletons. Germline values: CDR1 KGHSH, CDR2 LQKENI. The trim removed 3 bases at V and 3 bases at J, leaving 8 bases unmatched. This CDR3 has 15 amino acids. This clonotype was recorded a few times. Antigen: not known.

Sequenced sample: blood. The rearrangement links TRBV18 to TRBJ2-7; 7 nucleotides agree with TRBD1. The source is a woman aged 40 to 55 with Graves' ophthalmopathy. This CDR3 reads CASSPSPGTVYEQYF. CDR3 in DNA: TGTGCCAGCTCACCTTCCCCGGGGACAGTCTACGAGCAGTACTTC.